These 16 T cell receptor beta chains came from one sample sequenced in a study of cytomegalovirus exposure and HLA in healthy donors. A multiplex PCR was run with 60 Vbeta primers and 13 Jbeta primers. The assay was immunoSEQ multiplex PCR, and TCRdb's table has in-frame clones only and misses some. This sample carries approximately 300,000 clones, roughly 80% of them seen once, and the ten largest clones take about 0.3%. The sequencing input was PBMCs. The receptors here all came from a girl aged 2 to 10 in good health and CMV-seronegative.

The chain couples TRBV7-3 to TRBJ2-2, with TRBD2 matching over 7 bases. The CDR3 runs 16 residues. V lost 5 bases, J lost 6 bases, and 12 bases stayed unmatched. Germline V gene sequence: CDR1 SGHTA, CDR2 FQGTGA. CDR3 bases: TGTGCCAGCAGCCCGGGAGGTCCCAGGGTGGCCGGGGAGCTGTTTTTT. The encoded protein is CASSPGGPRVAGELFF.

This clone appeared a single time. The chain links TRBV11-2 to TRBJ2-1; the match to TRBD2 covers 11 bases. The CDR3 has 15 residues. The J segment lost 3 bases and the V segment lost 5 bases, leaving 3 bases of the junction unmatched. CDR1 is SGHAT and CDR2 is FQNNGV in the germline V gene. The CDR3 loop is CASSIGTSGYNEQFF. The CDR3 DNA is TGTGCCAGCAGCATCGGGACTAGCGGCTACAATGAGCAGTTCTTC.

Concerning this clone: At one of its ends the junction is not consistent with the germline gene, which may arise from a read error. J is TRBJ1-1 and V is TRBV7-9; D remains unclear. CDR3 length: 13 amino acids. CDR1 and CDR2 from the germline V gene are SEHNR and FQNEAQ (reference sequence). The DNA of the CDR3 is TGTTCCAGCAGCCTCGACTGGAACACTGAAGCTTTCTTT. Its translation is CSSSLDWNTEAFF.

The CDR3 sequence is CASSLTSGSGEQFF. In DNA form, the CDR3 reads TGCGCCAGCAGCTTGACTAGCGGGAGCGGTGAGCAGTTCTTC. The chain joins TRBV5-1 to TRBJ2-1; 11 nucleotides agree with TRBD2. The CDR3 is 14 amino acids. Germline assignment: CDR1 SGHRS and CDR2 YFSETQ. V lost 1 base and J lost 9; bases outside the gene matches: 3.

The chain is built from TRBV5-4 and TRBJ1-2, with TRBD1 matching 7 bases. Germline CDR1 is SGHNT and CDR2 is YYREEE (reference sequence). There are 17 residues in the CDR3. V lost 4 bases to trimming and J lost 2 bases; unmatched junction nucleotides: 14. The CDR3 DNA follows: TGTGCCAGCAGCGATGGGACAGCCTCGAAAAGGAACTATGGCTACACCTTC. This sequence encodes CASSDGTASKRNYGYTF.

A word on this clone: The CDR3 end shows no conserved phenylalanine or tryptophan, and so a read error is likely. The genes are TRBV28 and TRBJ2-7, with D maybe TRBD2 (5 bases). Trimming removed 1 base from V and 4 bases from J, with 11 bases in between. Germline CDR1 is MDHEN and CDR2 is SYDVKM. This CDR3 has 14 residues. CDR3: CASSLSGTIYEQYL. The CDR3, as DNA: TGTGCCAGCAGTTTATCGGGAACCATTTACGAGCAGTACCTC.

This clone was recorded only once. J is TRBJ1-2 and V is TRBV4-1, with unresolved D. This CDR3 region has 15 residues. Germline loops: CDR1 MGHRA, CDR2 YSYEKL. V lost 1 base and J lost 0, with 9 bases in between. CDR3 DNA: TGCGCCAGCAGCCAAGGGGCCTCAGCTAACTATGGCTACACCTTC. Translating it yields CASSQGASANYGYTF.

This chain uses TRBV28 with TRBJ2-7, with 8 bases that match TRBD2. Germline values: CDR1 MDHEN, CDR2 SYDVKM. The J segment lost 1 base and the V segment lost 5 bases, leaving 10 bases of the junction unmatched. The CDR3 has 16 residues. The CDR3 DNA reads as TGTGCCAGCAGTCCCCGGGGGGGGAGGGGATCCTACGAGCAGTACTTC. Translation gives CASSPRGGRGSYEQYF.

This clone showed up just a few times. V and J are TRBV14 and TRBJ2-3; possibly TRBD1 for D (5 bases). There are 15 residues in the CDR3. Germline V gene lookup returns CDR1 SGHDN and CDR2 FVKESK. With 1 base removed from V and 4 bases from J, the gap between germline ends came to 12 bases. CDR3 in amino acids: CASSQVRAGSDTQYF. CDR3 DNA: TGTGCCAGCAGCCAAGTTCGGGCAGGGTCAGATACGCAGTATTTT.

This chain connects TRBV6-5 to TRBJ1-2; 10 nucleotides line up with TRBD1. V lost 2 bases to trimming and J lost 9 bases; unmatched junction nucleotides: 9. The CDR3 is made up of 15 amino acids. Germline lookup yields CDR1 MNHEY and CDR2 SVGAGI. The CDR3 DNA is TGTGCCAGCAGTTACATCGCCCGGGACAGGGGAAGCTACACCTTC. Its translation: CASSYIARDRGSYTF.

The chain uses TRBV5-1 and TRBJ1-2, with TRBD1 matching 7 bases. The CDR3 extends over 15 amino acids. Per germline, CDR1 SGHRS and CDR2 YFSETQ. After removal of 2 bases from V and 8 bases from J, the junction contained 12 bases not matched to a gene. CDR3 in DNA: TGCGCCAGCAGCTTTACAGGACAGGCCTGGGGGGGCTACACCTTC. Amino acids: CASSFTGQAWGGYTF. Supplemented by reference TRBV5-1 and TRBJ1-2, the full variable domain reads KAGVTQTPRYLIKTRGQQVTLSCSPISGHRSVSWYQQTPGQGLQFLFEYFSETQRNKGNFPGRFSGRQFSNSRSEMNVSTLELGDSALYLCASSFTGQAWGGYTFGSGTRLTVV.

This chain uses TRBV27 with TRBJ2-1, with 9 bases identical to TRBD2. The ends lost 6 bases at V and 3 bases at J; junction bases unmatched: 3. There are 14 residues in the CDR3. Germline CDR1 is MNHEY and CDR2 is SMNVEV (reference sequence). The CDR3 DNA follows: TGTGCCAGCAGAAAGCGGGGGGACTACAATGAGCAGTTCTTC. Its protein is CASRKRGDYNEQFF.

The CDR3 coding sequence is TGTGCCGGTGACAGGGGGTACGAGCAGTACTTC. This sequence encodes CAGDRGYEQYF. The chain combines TRBV2 with TRBJ2-7; 9 nucleotides line up with TRBD1. Germline CDR1 reads SNHLY; CDR2 reads FYNNEI. There are 11 residues in the CDR3. Trimming took 11 bases from V and 4 from J; bases not matched to a gene: 3.

This clone showed up just once. The V and J genes are TRBV6-5 and TRBJ1-2; D ambiguous. The V end lost 4 bases, the J end lost 4 bases, and 13 bases lay between the germline ends. This CDR3 has 14 amino acids. Germline-derived CDR1 and CDR2 are MNHEY and SVGAGI. DNA of the CDR3: TGTGCCAGCAGTTTAGGTAGCGGAATCTATGGCTACACCTTC. Protein product: CASSLGSGIYGYTF.

This chain joins TRBV4-1 and TRBJ2-2, with 7 bases fitting TRBD2. V dropped 3 bases and J dropped 0; count of bases not matched to a gene: 4. This CDR3 has 16 amino acids. Germline CDR1 MGHRA, CDR2 YSYEKL. As DNA, the CDR3 is TGCGCCAGCAGCCAGGCCGGGGGGTCGAACACCGGGGAGCTGTTTTTT. It encodes CASSQAGGSNTGELFF.

The chain joins TRBV7-3 to TRBJ1-2; the D gene is possibly TRBD1 (6 bases). CDR3 length: 15 amino acids. The V end was cut by 1 base, the J end by 2 bases, with 11 bases between. Germline V gives CDR1 SGHTA, CDR2 FQGTGA. CDR3 in amino acids: CASSLSAGENYGYTF. DNA of the CDR3: TGTGCCAGCAGCTTAAGTGCAGGGGAGAACTATGGCTACACCTTC. The full variable domain, in which reference TRBV7-3 and TRBJ1-2 provide the parts outside the CDR3, is GAGVSQTPSNKVTEKGKYVELRCDPISGHTALYWYRQSLGQGPEFLIYFQGTGAADDSGLPNDRFFAVRPEGSVSTLKIQRTERGDSAVYLCASSLSAGENYGYTFGSGTRLTVV.